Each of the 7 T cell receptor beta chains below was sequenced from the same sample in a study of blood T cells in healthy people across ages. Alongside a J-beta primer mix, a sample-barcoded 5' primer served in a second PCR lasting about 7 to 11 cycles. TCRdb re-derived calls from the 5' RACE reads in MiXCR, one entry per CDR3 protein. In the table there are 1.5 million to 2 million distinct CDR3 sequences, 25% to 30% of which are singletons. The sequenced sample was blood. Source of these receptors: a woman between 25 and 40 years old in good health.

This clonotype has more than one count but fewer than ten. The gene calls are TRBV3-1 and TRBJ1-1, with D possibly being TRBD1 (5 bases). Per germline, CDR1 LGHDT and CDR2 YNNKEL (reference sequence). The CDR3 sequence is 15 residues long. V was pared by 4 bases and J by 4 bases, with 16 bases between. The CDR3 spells CASSLRRGRSTEAFF. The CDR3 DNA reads TGTGCCAGCAGCCTCAGGAGGGGCAGAAGCACTGAAGCTTTCTTT.

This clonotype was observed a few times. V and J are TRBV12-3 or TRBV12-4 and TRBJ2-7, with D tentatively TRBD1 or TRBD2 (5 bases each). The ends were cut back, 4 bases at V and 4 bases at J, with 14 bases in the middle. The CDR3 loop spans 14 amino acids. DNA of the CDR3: TGTGCCAGCAGTTCGACCGGGACCAAATACGAGCAGTACTTC. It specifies CASSSTGTKYEQYF.

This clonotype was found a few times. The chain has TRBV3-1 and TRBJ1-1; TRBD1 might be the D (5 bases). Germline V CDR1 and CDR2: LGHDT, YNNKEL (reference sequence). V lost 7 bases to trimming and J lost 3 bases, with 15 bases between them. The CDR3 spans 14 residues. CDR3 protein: CASKWAREDTEAFF. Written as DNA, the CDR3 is TGTGCCAGCAAATGGGCCAGGGAGGACACTGAAGCTTTCTTT.

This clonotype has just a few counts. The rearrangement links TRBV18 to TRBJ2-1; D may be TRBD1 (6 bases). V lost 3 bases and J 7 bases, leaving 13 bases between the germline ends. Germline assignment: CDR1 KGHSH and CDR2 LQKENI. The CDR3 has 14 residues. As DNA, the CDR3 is TGTGCCAGCTCACCGGTCGGGACAAAGAATGAGCAGTTCTTC. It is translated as CASSPVGTKNEQFF.

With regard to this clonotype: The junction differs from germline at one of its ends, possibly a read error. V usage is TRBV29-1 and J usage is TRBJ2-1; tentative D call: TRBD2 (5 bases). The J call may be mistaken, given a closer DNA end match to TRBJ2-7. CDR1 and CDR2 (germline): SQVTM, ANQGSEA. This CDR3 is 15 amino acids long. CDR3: CSVVGLSSSYNEQYF. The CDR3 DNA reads TGTAGCGTTGTAGGCCTATCGAGCTCCTACAATGAGCAGTACTTC.

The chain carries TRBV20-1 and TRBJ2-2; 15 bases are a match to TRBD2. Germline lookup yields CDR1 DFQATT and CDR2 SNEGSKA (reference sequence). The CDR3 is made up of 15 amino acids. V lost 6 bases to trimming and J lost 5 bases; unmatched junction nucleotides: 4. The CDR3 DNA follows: TGCAGTGCCCGGACTAGCGGGGGGGCAACCGGGGAGCTGTTTTTT. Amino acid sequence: CSARTSGGATGELFF.

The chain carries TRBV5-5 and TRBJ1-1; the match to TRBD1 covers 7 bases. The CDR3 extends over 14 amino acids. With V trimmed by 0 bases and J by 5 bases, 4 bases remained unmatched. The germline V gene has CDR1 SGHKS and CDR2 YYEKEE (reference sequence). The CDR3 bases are TGTGCCAGCAGCTTGGCCCACAGGGGAACTGAAGCTTTCTTT. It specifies CASSLAHRGTEAFF.